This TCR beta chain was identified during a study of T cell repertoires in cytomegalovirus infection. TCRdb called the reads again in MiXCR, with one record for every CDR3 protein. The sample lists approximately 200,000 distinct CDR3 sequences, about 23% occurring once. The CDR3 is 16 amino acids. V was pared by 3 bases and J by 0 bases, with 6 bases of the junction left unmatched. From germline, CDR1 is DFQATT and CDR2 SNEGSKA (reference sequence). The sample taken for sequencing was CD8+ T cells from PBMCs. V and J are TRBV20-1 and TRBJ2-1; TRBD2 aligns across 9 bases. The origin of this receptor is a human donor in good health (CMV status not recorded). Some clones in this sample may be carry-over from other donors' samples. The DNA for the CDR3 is TGCAGTGCTAGTCCCCTAGCGGGGTCCTCCTACAATGAGCAGTTCTTC. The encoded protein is CSASPLAGSSYNEQFF.